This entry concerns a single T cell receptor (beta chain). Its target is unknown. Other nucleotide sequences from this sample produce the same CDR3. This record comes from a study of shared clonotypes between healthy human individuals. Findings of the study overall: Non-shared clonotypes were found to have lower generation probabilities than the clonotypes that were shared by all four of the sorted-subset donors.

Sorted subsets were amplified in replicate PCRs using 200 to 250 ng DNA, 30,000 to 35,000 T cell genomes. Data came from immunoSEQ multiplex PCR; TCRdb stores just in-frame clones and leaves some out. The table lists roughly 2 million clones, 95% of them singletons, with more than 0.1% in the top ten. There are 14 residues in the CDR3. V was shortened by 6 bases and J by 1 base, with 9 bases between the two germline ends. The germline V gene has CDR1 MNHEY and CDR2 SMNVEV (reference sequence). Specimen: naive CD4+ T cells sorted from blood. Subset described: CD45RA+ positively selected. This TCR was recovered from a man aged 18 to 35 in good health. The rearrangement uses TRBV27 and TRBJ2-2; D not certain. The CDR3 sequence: CASSLSQNTGELFF. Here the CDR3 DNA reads TGTGCCAGCAGCTTGTCCCAGAACACCGGGGAGCTGTTTTTT.